Listed below are T cell receptor beta chains from one sample, sequenced in a study of shared clonotypes between healthy human individuals. Assay: immunoSEQ multiplex PCR; the TCRdb copy retains only in-frame clones and omits some. Seen here are around 2.1 million clones, about 92% observed once, and the top ten hold more than 1.5%. The sample was naive CD8+ T cells from PBMCs. These receptors originate from a man aged 18 to 35 in good health. Some clones in this sample may be carry-over from other donors' samples. Both conserved end residues are part of each CDR3. A D gene is named only where the DNA matches it firmly. Expanded clones get a size class; other rows say once, few or many, or leave the size out.

>TRBV28|TRBJ2-7|TRBD1|-
TGTGCCAGCAGCGGCGGACAGGGGTTCTACGAGCAGTACTTC
CASSGGQGFYEQYF
>TRBV28|TRBJ2-5|TRBD1|-
TGTGCCAGCAGTCCCACAGGGGGCTCGAGGGAGACCCAGTACTTC
CASSPTGGSRETQYF
>TRBV7-9|TRBJ2-2|TRBD2|-
TGTGCCAGCAGCCCTACTAGCGGGAGAGGGTCCGGGGAGCTGTTTTTT
CASSPTSGRGSGELFF
>TRBV7-9|TRBJ1-3|-|-
TGTGCCAGCAGCTTGAGAGGTGGCAGCTCTGGAAACACCATATATTTT
CASSLRGGSSGNTIYF
>TRBV28|TRBJ1-4|-|-
TGTGCCAGCAGTTTAGGGGCAGGGTCTAATGAAAAACTGTTTTTT
CASSLGAGSNEKLFF
>TRBV5-1|TRBJ2-2|TRBD2|-
TGCGCCAGCAGCTCTAACCCGCTAGCGGGGCCGAACACCGGGGAGCTGTTTTTT
CASSSNPLAGPNTGELFF
>TRBV5-1|TRBJ1-3|TRBD1|-
TGCGCCAGCAGCGCGGGGGACAGGGGATACTCTGGAAACACCATATATTTT
CASSAGDRGYSGNTIYF
>TRBV9|TRBJ2-1|TRBD2|-
TGTGCCAGCAGCGTAGCGGGTAGCGGGGGCTGGGAGCAGTTCTTC
CASSVAGSGGWEQFF
>TRBV6-1|TRBJ2-7|TRBD1|-
TGTGCCAGCGCCTGGACAGGGGGCTCATACGAGCAGTACTTC
CASAWTGGSYEQYF
>TRBV6-5|TRBJ2-5|-|-
TGTGCCAGCAGTTACTCGCGTGGACAAGAGACCCAGTACTTC
CASSYSRGQETQYF
>TRBV5-6|TRBJ2-2|-|few
TGTGCCAGCAGCTTTCGGAACACCGGGGAGCTGTTTTTT
CASSFRNTGELFF
>TRBV27|TRBJ2-1|-|once
TGTGCCAGCAGGAACTCAGGGAACAATGAGCAGTTCTTC
CASRNSGNNEQFF
>TRBV5-4|TRBJ2-1|-|-
TGTGCCAGCAGCTTTGGGGTCTATGAGCAGTTCTTC
CASSFGVYEQFF
>TRBV7-9|TRBJ1-1|-|-
TGTGCCAGCAGCTTAAACCAGGGCGCGAGTTGGAACACTGAAGCTTTCTTT
CASSLNQGASWNTEAFF
>TRBV5-1|TRBJ2-1|-|-
TGCGCCAGCAGCCCGGACGGGAGTGGGGCCAATGAGCAGTTCTTC
CASSPDGSGANEQFF
>TRBV29-1|TRBJ2-5|TRBD1|once
TGCAGCGCCGTGGACAGGAAAGAGACCCAGTACTTC
CSAVDRKETQYF
>TRBV11-2|TRBJ2-7|TRBD2|-
TGTGCCAGCAGCCCTCACCCCCTACTAGCGGAGGGCGACGAGCAGTACTTC
CASSPHPLLAEGDEQYF
>TRBV13|TRBJ2-3|TRBD2|-
TGTGCCAGCAACCTCCGGCTAGCGGGGAGCACAGATACGCAGTATTTT
CASNLRLAGSTDTQYF
>TRBV7-7|TRBJ2-2|TRBD1|-
TGTGCCAGCAGCCCGGACAGGGGTACCACCGGGGAGCTGTTTTTT
CASSPDRGTTGELFF
>TRBV6-6|TRBJ2-7|-|-
TGTGCCAGCAGTTATAGTACTAGCTCCTACGAGCAGTACTTC
CASSYSTSSYEQYF
>TRBV5-1|TRBJ2-2|-|-
TGCGCCAGCAGCTTCATACCGAGGGGGGTTTACACCGGGGAGCTGTTTTTT
CASSFIPRGVYTGELFF
>TRBV19|TRBJ2-3|TRBD2|-
TGTGCCAGTAGTATTAGGCGGGAGACGTCAGATACGCAGTATTTT
CASSIRRETSDTQYF
>TRBV27|TRBJ1-5|-|-
TGTGCCAGCAGTTTAGGAGGAGGCAATCAGCCCCAGCATTTT
CASSLGGGNQPQHF
>TRBV27|TRBJ2-7|-|-
TGTGCCAGCAGTTTGGGCAGGGAGCTTATTTACGAGCAGTACTTC
CASSLGRELIYEQYF
>TRBV4-3|TRBJ2-1|TRBD2|-
TGCGCCAGCAGCCAGGGCCAGCGGGAGTACAATGAGCAGTTCTTC
CASSQGQREYNEQFF
>TRBV5-1|TRBJ1-1|TRBD1|-
TGCGCCAGCAGCTTGGCGTCAGGGGGCGCGATGACTGAAGCTTTCTTT
CASSLASGGAMTEAFF
>TRBV4-3|TRBJ1-2|-|-
TGCGCCAGCAGCCAAGGTCTCGGGGAGTATGGCTACACCTTC
CASSQGLGEYGYTF
>TRBV28|TRBJ2-7|-|-
TGTGCCAGCAGTCCTCGGACAGTCTACGAGCAGTACTTC
CASSPRTVYEQYF
>TRBV2|TRBJ2-1|-|once
TGTGCCAGCAGTGAAGCACTCGGACAGAGCTACAATGAGCAGTTCTTC
CASSEALGQSYNEQFF
>TRBV5-4|TRBJ2-7|-|-
TGTGCCAGCAGTTGGAACGGGGCCCCTCCTACGGAGCAGTACTTC
CASSWNGAPPTEQYF
>TRBV7-9|TRBJ2-7|TRBD2|-
TGTGCCAGCAGCTCGGGACTAGCGGACACCAAAGACTACGAGCAGTACTTC
CASSSGLADTKDYEQYF
>TRBV5-1|TRBJ1-2|TRBD1|once
TGCGCCAGCAGCTCTACAGGGGGAACGAACTATGGCTACACCTTC
CASSSTGGTNYGYTF
>TRBV5-1|TRBJ1-1|-|-
TGCGCCAGCAGCCCTGACTTCGGCGGGGTGGGACGAAACACTGAAGCTTTCTTT
CASSPDFGGVGRNTEAFF
>TRBV7-2|TRBJ2-1|-|-
TGTGCCAGCAGCTCCACCTTGAGGAATGAGCAGTTCTTC
CASSSTLRNEQFF
>TRBV7-9|TRBJ2-7|-|-
TGTGCCAGCAGCTTAGTCGGCGGGGAAGAGCAGTACTTC
CASSLVGGEEQYF
>TRBV6-1|TRBJ1-2|-|-
TGTGCCAGCAGTGTATTACAGAGCTATGGCTACACCTTC
CASSVLQSYGYTF
>TRBV25-1|TRBJ2-1|TRBD2|-
TGTGCCAGCAGTGAATGGGGGACTAGCGGGAGCTATGAGCAGTTCTTC
CASSEWGTSGSYEQFF
>TRBV4-1|TRBJ1-2|TRBD1|-
TGCGCCAGCAGCCACGGACAGGGGATTGGCTATGGCTACACCTTC
CASSHGQGIGYGYTF
>TRBV6-5|TRBJ2-7|TRBD2|-
TGTGCCAGCAGTTTGGGACTAGCGTCCTACGAGCAGTACTTC
CASSLGLASYEQYF
>TRBV11-2|TRBJ2-2|TRBD2|-
TGTGCCAGCAGCTTAGTGCCTAGCGGGGGACAGGAGCTGTTTTTT
CASSLVPSGGQELFF
>TRBV9|TRBJ1-2|-|few
TGTGCCAGCAGCGTAGGAACAGGGATAGGTGACTATGGCTACACCTTC
CASSVGTGIGDYGYTF
>TRBV6-1|TRBJ1-1|TRBD1|-
TGTGCCAGCAGTGAAACCCGACAGGGGTACACTGAAGCTTTCTTT
CASSETRQGYTEAFF
>TRBV13|TRBJ2-3|TRBD1|-
TGCGCCAGCAGCCGGCCCCCGGGACAGGTGACAGATACGCAGTATTTT
CASSRPPGQVTDTQYF
>TRBV9|TRBJ2-5|-|-
TGTGCCAGCAGCGTTAACAGGGTTTGGGAGACCCAGTACTTC
CASSVNRVWETQYF
>TRBV10-1|TRBJ2-7|-|-
TGCGCCAGCAGCGGTTGGGGGCCCCGGGGCGCGTACGAGCAGTACTTC
CASSGWGPRGAYEQYF
>TRBV4-1|TRBJ1-5|-|-
TGCGCCAGCAGCCAAGATACGGGGGTCGGCAATCAGCCCCAGCATTTT
CASSQDTGVGNQPQHF
>TRBV4-2|TRBJ1-2|-|-
TGTGCCAGCAGCCAAGAAGGGGACCGAGGCTACACCTTC
CASSQEGDRGYTF
>TRBV6-6|TRBJ2-7|TRBD2|-
TGTGCCAGCCTGAGTAGCGGGTACTCCTACGAGCAGTACTTC
CASLSSGYSYEQYF
>TRBV5-6|TRBJ2-1|TRBD1|-
TGTGCCAGCAGCCTAGACCCGGGACAGAACAATGAGCAGTTCTTC
CASSLDPGQNNEQFF
>TRBV19|TRBJ1-1|TRBD1|-
TGTGCCAGTAGTAGCTACAGGGGTACTGAAGCTTTCTTT
CASSSYRGTEAFF